A selection of T cell receptor beta chains follows, all from one sample in a study of blood T cell repertoires in COVID-19. Sequenced by immunoSEQ multiplex PCR; TCRdb stores in-frame clones only, minus some. The sample holds about 110,000 clones; roughly 88% are singletons and the top ten take 8% to 9%. Material: peripheral blood. The receptors shown here come from a woman in her 70s who had recovered from COVID-19. Both conserved end residues are part of each CDR3.

v_gene,CDR3aa
TRBV6-6,CASTDRGGGTDTQYF
TRBV2,CASQDRGREQYF
TRBV5-1,CASSPNTDRDTEAFF
TRBV7-3,CASSLESGGRPYGYTF
TRBV24-1,CATRPGSGRGNNEQFF
TRBV11-2,CASSLRLDYNEQFF
TRBV7-7,CASSSGTDSHSNQPQHF
TRBV3-1/TRBV3-2,CASSQGQANSYEQYF
TRBV18,CASSPIGEGDGYTF
TRBV18,CASSPTTADTQYF
TRBV5-1,CASSQQGASYEQYF
TRBV7-9,CASSPRLAGGVLEQFF
TRBV18,CASSAAEETQYF
TRBV29-1,CSVEKWDDRNYGYTF
TRBV18,CASSPEGQGNTGELFF
TRBV6-1,CASSTASTGGEKLFF
TRBV13,CASSSSGTGGSVGNTIYF
TRBV6-2/TRBV6-3,CASSYHSTGTTDTQYF
TRBV27,CASSSPTSGTQETQYF
TRBV20-1,CSGAGHTEAFF
TRBV6-5,CASSLNRGGNTEAFF
TRBV6-2/TRBV6-3,CASSSTRQGWIQYF
TRBV5-4,CASSRLTGEIGFYTF
TRBV24-1,CATSGPGTSAYNEQFF
TRBV30,CAWSVGGDTDTQYF
TRBV11-2,CASSLRGFRTGDSTDTQYF
TRBV7-2,CASSPGLAGDNEQFF
TRBV24-1,CATSARQGLGEQYF